This T cell receptor (beta chain) was recovered during a study of regulatory T cells in long-lasting Graves disease. At the level of the study: Newly diagnosed Graves' patients had taken antithyroid drugs under 3 months.

This clonotype has a count of ten or more. Arm-PCR of CDR3 regions with iRepertoire HTBI primers generated TCR beta libraries. TCRdb passed the multiplex PCR reads through MiXCR, listing each CDR3 protein once. This table holds a few hundred thousand distinct CDR3 sequences, 10% to 15% found once. The CDR3 extends over 15 amino acids. Germline trimming cut 5 bases from V and 4 bases from J; bases unmatched to any gene: 8. Per the germline V gene, CDR1 is SGHTA and CDR2 is FQGTGA. Described time point: newly diagnosed GD, antithyroid drugs for less than 3 months. Generation of the TCR library employed RNA extracted from PBMCs. The same data also contributed to another study, on T cells in Graves' hyperthyroidism and ophthalmopathy. That source adds: Graves' hyperthyroidism was deemed stable given no ophthalmopathy progression within 18 months. Researchers found most expanded thyroid clonotypes above 0.001 in blood as well.

The source is a woman between 18 and 30 years old with Graves disease. The genes are TRBV7-3 and TRBJ1-1, with 9 bases identical to TRBD1. This sample comprised peripheral blood mononuclear cells (PBMCs), obtained at new diagnosis, from a patient treated with antithyroid drugs. The CDR3 DNA reads TGTGCCAGCAGCAGGGACAGGGCGGTGAGCACTGAAGCTTTCTTT. This translates into CASSRDRAVSTEAFF.